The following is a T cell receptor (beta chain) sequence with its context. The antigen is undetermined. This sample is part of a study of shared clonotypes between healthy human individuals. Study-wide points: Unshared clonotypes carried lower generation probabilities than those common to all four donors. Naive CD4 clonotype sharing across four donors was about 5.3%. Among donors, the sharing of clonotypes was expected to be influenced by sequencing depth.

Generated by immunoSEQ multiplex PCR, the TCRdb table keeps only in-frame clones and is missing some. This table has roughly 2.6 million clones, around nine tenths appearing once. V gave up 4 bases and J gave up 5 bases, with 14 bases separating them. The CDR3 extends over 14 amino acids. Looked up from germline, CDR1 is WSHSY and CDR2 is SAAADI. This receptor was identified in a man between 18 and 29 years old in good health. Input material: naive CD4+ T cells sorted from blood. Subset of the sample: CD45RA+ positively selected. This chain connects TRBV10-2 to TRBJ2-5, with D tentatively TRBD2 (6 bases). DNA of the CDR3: TGCGCCAGCAGTGGGAGGGCCTTAATTGAGACCCAGTACTTC. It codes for CASSGRALIETQYF.